What follows is one T cell receptor beta chain and its context. Germline loops: CDR1 MNHEY, CDR2 SVGAGI. V gave up 2 bases and J gave up 5 bases, with 6 bases separating them. This CDR3 region has 12 residues. Reverse transcription of extracted RNA yielded cDNA, which provided the sequencing template. TCRdb's copy holds only in-frame clones and misses some; the assay was immunoSEQ multiplex PCR. Counted here are around 200,000 clones, 55% to 70% occurring once; the ten biggest clones make up approximately 0.69%. This specimen comes from a study of CD8+ T cells in alopecia areata. Study-wide context: Those treated were given oral tofacitinib at 5 to 10 mg twice daily. The authors scored treated patients' severity by affected scalp percentage.

Treatment of the sample: oral pan-JAK inhibitor, 5-10 mg twice daily. Peripheral blood and lesional scalp punch biopsies were taken from alopecia areata patients. The chain combines TRBV6-5 with TRBJ2-5; TRBD2 might be the D (5 bases). The receptor's source is a human donor with alopecia areata. The sample in question was CD4+ T cells sorted from blood, obtained at week 4, from a patient treated with tofacitinib. CDR3 sequence: CASSYPGETQYF. Written as DNA, the CDR3 is TGTGCCAGCAGTTACCCGGGGGAGACCCAGTACTTC.